A selection of T cell receptor beta chains follows, all from one sample in a study of CD8 T cells in ankylosing spondylitis. TCRdb processed the 5' RACE reads anew with MiXCR; each CDR3 protein has one entry. The repertoire holds 500,000 to 650,000 distinct CDR3 sequences, with about 5.7% as singletons. The sequenced sample consisted of blood, either unsorted or a sorted T cell fraction (not recorded which). These receptors were collected from a male donor with ankylosing spondylitis. CDR3s include the opening cysteine and the closing phenylalanine or tryptophan. Fields, in order: J gene, clone size, CDR3 length, D gene, V gene, CDR3 protein, CDR3 DNA. D genes are given only for firm matches. A row's size may be missing; if present it is once, few, many or a size class.

>TRBJ2-3|.|17|TRBD2|TRBV11-2
CASSWRLAGGRADTQYF
TGTGCCAGCAGCTGGCGACTAGCGGGGGGGCGGGCAGATACGCAGTATTTT
>TRBJ2-1|many|18|TRBD2|TRBV12-5
CASALGLAGGSPYNEQFF
TGTGCTAGTGCCCTCGGACTAGCGGGGGGTTCTCCCTACAATGAGCAGTTCTTC
>TRBJ2-1|.|16|TRBD2|TRBV20-1
CCARRPSGGEYNEQFF
TGCTGCGCTAGAAGGCCTAGCGGAGGGGAATACAATGAGCAGTTCTTC
>TRBJ2-2|many|11|.|TRBV20-1
CSAIFTGELFF
TGCAGTGCTATATTTACCGGGGAGCTGTTTTTT
>TRBJ2-7|few|15|.|TRBV7-2
CASSQTLRVLYEQYF
TGTGCCAGCAGCCAAACCCTCAGGGTTCTCTACGAGCAGTACTTC
>TRBJ2-2|many|15|TRBD2|TRBV4-2
CASSLSSGSTGELFF
TGTGCCAGCAGCCTATCTAGCGGGAGCACCGGGGAGCTGTTTTTT
>TRBJ1-1|many|14|.|TRBV7-8
CASSLLTGGTEAFF
TGTGCCAGCAGCCTCCTGACAGGTGGCACTGAAGCTTTCTTT
>TRBJ1-1|many|14|.|TRBV10-3
CAISESDKNTEAFF
TGTGCCATCAGTGAGTCGGACAAGAACACTGAAGCTTTCTTT
>TRBJ2-7|many|15|.|TRBV4-3
CASSQGNAYSYEQYF
TGCGCCAGCAGCCAAGGAAACGCCTACTCCTACGAGCAGTACTTC
>TRBJ2-2|many|14|.|TRBV6-2/TRBV6-3
CASSPTGVSGELFF
TGTGCCAGCTCACCTACGGGGGTGTCCGGGGAGCTGTTTTTT
>TRBJ1-3|many|14|.|TRBV7-2
CASSWIITGNTIYF
TGTGCCAGCAGCTGGATAATCACTGGAAACACCATATATTTT
>TRBJ2-3|many|13|.|TRBV5-6
CASSFVSTDTQYF
TGTGCCAGCAGCTTCGTTAGCACAGATACGCAGTATTTT
>TRBJ2-5|many|14|TRBD1|TRBV28
CASSPGQLQETQYF
TGTGCCAGCAGTCCGGGACAGCTACAAGAGACCCAGTACTTC
>TRBJ2-7|many|15|.|TRBV24-1
CATSDFQGLSGEQYF
TGTGCCACCAGTGATTTCCAGGGGTTGTCTGGCGAGCAGTACTTC
>TRBJ1-5|many|17|TRBD1|TRBV7-6
CASSATMGTGGDQPQHF
TGTGCCAGCAGCGCAACGATGGGGACAGGGGGAGATCAGCCCCAGCATTTT
>TRBJ2-7|few|13|.|TRBV5-1
CASSLSPGREQYF
TGCGCCAGCAGCTTGTCCCCAGGGAGGGAGCAGTACTTC
>TRBJ2-3|many|14|TRBD2|TRBV20-1
CSASRAGGTDTQYF
TGCAGTGCCTCGAGGGCGGGGGGAACAGATACGCAGTATTTT
>TRBJ1-5|few|14|.|TRBV30
CAWSVKGGGQPQHF
TGTGCCTGGAGTGTAAAGGGAGGGGGTCAGCCCCAGCATTTT
>TRBJ1-4|many|14|TRBD1|TRBV12-3/TRBV12-4
CASRRTGRSGSVFF
TGTGCCAGCAGACGGACAGGGCGGAGTGGGTCGGTGTTTTTT
>TRBJ2-3|many|14|TRBD2|TRBV7-9
CASSRLGLADTQYF
TGTGCCAGCAGCCGTCTGGGACTAGCAGATACGCAGTATTTT
>TRBJ2-7|many|15|.|TRBV5-1
CASSLDGNRANEQYF
TGCGCCAGCAGCTTGGATGGCAATCGGGCCAACGAGCAGTACTTC
>TRBJ2-3|many|17|TRBD1|TRBV28
CASSFLWTGLSTDTQYF
TGTGCCAGCAGTTTCCTCTGGACAGGCCTTAGCACAGATACGCAGTATTTT
>TRBJ1-2|many|11|.|TRBV29-1
CSVEGTDGYTF
TGCAGCGTTGAGGGGACGGATGGCTACACCTTC
>TRBJ2-1|many|15|TRBD2|TRBV20-1
CSATTSGGSYNEQFF
TGCAGTGCTACTACTAGCGGGGGTTCGTACAATGAGCAATTCTTC
>TRBJ2-5|.|16|TRBD1|TRBV27
CASSSISGTGAETQYF
TGTGCCAGCAGTTCGATCTCCGGGACAGGGGCAGAGACCCAGTACTTC
>TRBJ2-5|.|14|.|TRBV12-3/TRBV12-4
CASKGGRGTETQYF
TGTGCCAGCAAGGGGGGCAGGGGAACAGAGACCCAGTACTTC
>TRBJ2-1|many|15|.|TRBV5-6
CASSFYREGSNEQFF
TGTGCCAGCAGCTTTTACAGGGAAGGCTCCAATGAGCAGTTCTTC
>TRBJ1-2|many|15|TRBD1|TRBV10-3
CAISAQTGGWSGYTF
TGTGCCATCAGTGCCCAGACAGGGGGCTGGTCTGGCTACACCTTC
>TRBJ1-5|many|14|TRBD1|TRBV6-1
CASTTDRGNQPQHF
TGTGCCAGCACAACCGACAGGGGCAATCAGCCCCAGCATTTT
>TRBJ1-1|few|15|TRBD1|TRBV29-1
CSVGGRQGAYNEAFF
TGCAGCGTTGGAGGGCGACAGGGGGCCTACAATGAAGCTTTCTTT
>TRBJ2-2|many|14|.|TRBV20-1
CSVPSDGGLGELFF
TGCAGTGTACCGTCGGACGGGGGATTGGGGGAGCTGTTTTTT
>TRBJ2-2|many|15|TRBD1|TRBV28
CASSSTGAVAGELFF
TGTGCCAGCAGTTCCACAGGGGCTGTAGCCGGGGAGCTGTTTTTT
>TRBJ2-1|many|14|.|TRBV4-3
CASSQDPTYNEQFF
TGCGCCAGCAGCCAAGATCCAACCTACAATGAGCAGTTCTTC
>TRBJ2-3|many|14|TRBD1|TRBV3-1
CASSSGQGRHTQYF
TGTGCCAGCAGCTCCGGACAGGGCAGACATACGCAGTATTTT
>TRBJ2-2|many|15|.|TRBV5-1
CASSPGNKYTGELFF
TGCGCCAGCAGCCCGGGAAATAAGTACACCGGGGAGCTGTTTTTT
>TRBJ2-3|.|15|.|TRBV11-2
CASSFLLGSGDTQYF
TGTGCCAGCAGCTTTTTGTTAGGGAGCGGAGATACGCAGTATTTT
>TRBJ2-5|.|13|.|TRBV7-8
CASKRQYQETQYF
TGTGCCAGCAAGCGACAGTACCAAGAGACCCAGTACTTC
>TRBJ2-3|many|15|.|TRBV5-1
CASRPAGLPTDTQYF
TGCGCCAGCCGGCCAGCGGGTCTTCCCACAGATACGCAGTATTTT
>TRBJ1-1|many|14|TRBD1|TRBV10-2
CASRTGTGNTEAFF
TGCGCCAGCAGAACCGGGACAGGGAACACTGAAGCTTTCTTT
>TRBJ2-1|.|17|TRBD2|TRBV20-1
CSARDGPSGGLSSEQFF
TGCAGTGCTAGAGATGGGCCAAGCGGGGGGCTCTCTAGTGAGCAGTTCTTC
>TRBJ2-7|many|15|.|TRBV4-3
CASSQDSQGIYEQYF
TGCGCCAGCAGCCAAGATTCACAGGGCATCTACGAGCAGTACTTC
>TRBJ2-1|many|13|.|TRBV7-2
CASSLAPYNEQLF
TGTGCCAGCAGCTTAGCTCCATACAATGAGCAGCTCTTC
>TRBJ2-6|few|14|.|TRBV9
CASSVVGRANVLTF
TGTGCCAGCAGCGTAGTGGGCAGGGCCAACGTCCTGACTTTC
>TRBJ2-2|many|17|.|TRBV4-2
CASSQDEGRRTTGELFF
TGTGCCAGCAGCCAAGATGAAGGACGACGAACCACCGGGGAGCTGTTTTTT
>TRBJ1-2|many|15|.|TRBV4-2
CASSQEGRINYGYTF
TGTGCCAGCAGCCAAGAGGGCCGAATCAACTATGGCTACACCTTC
>TRBJ2-3|many|14|.|TRBV2
CASREGTYTDTQYF
TGTGCCAGCAGGGAGGGGACCTACACAGATACGCAGTATTTT
>TRBJ2-5|many|15|TRBD2|TRBV29-1
CSVDRFAGEGVTQYF
TGCAGCGTTGATAGATTCGCGGGAGAAGGGGTGACCCAGTACTTC
>TRBJ2-1|many|15|TRBD1|TRBV18
CASSPPGQGAIEQFF
TGTGCCAGCTCACCCCCGGGACAGGGGGCAATTGAGCAGTTCTTC
>TRBJ2-3|many|16|TRBD2|TRBV6-2/TRBV6-3
CASSYSAGEVTDTQYF
TGTGCCAGCAGTTACTCCGCGGGAGAGGTAACAGATACGCAGTATTTT
>TRBJ2-7|many|13|.|TRBV20-1
CSAAGTHSYEQYF
TGCAGTGCTGCCGGGACTCACTCCTACGAGCAGTACTTC
>TRBJ1-4|many|12|.|TRBV11-2
CAWGATNEKLFF
TGTGCCTGGGGGGCAACTAATGAAAAACTGTTTTTT
>TRBJ2-7|few|15|.|TRBV5-6
CASSPTGSTSYEQYF
TGTGCCAGCAGCCCCACAGGGTCGACCTCCTACGAGCAGTACTTC
>TRBJ2-7|many|14|TRBD2|TRBV27
CASRTGLGTYEQYF
TGTGCCAGCAGGACGGGACTAGGAACCTACGAGCAGTACTTC